The present entry profiles one T cell receptor (beta chain) with its context. The sample originates from a study of blood T cell repertoires in COVID-19. This CDR3 region has 17 residues. V lost 7 bases and J lost 5, with 23 bases in between. Germline-derived CDR1 and CDR2 are MNHEY and SMNVEV (reference sequence). Donors of Cohort 3 who recovered were those that had two negative PCRs, clearance, or symptom resolution. Repertoires were generated with immunoSEQ multiplex PCR, while TCRdb's copy carries only in-frame clones and drops some. The sample yields over 120,000 clones, 86% seen once. Sequencing used PBMCs or T cells enriched from blood (not recorded which). The chain employs TRBV27 and TRBJ2-2; D ambiguous. This sequence was found in a middle-aged man who had recovered from COVID-19. CDR3 DNA sequence: TGTGCCAGCACCTCGAGGCGGCTTCCTGGTGGGACCGGGGAGCTGTTTTTT. It yields the protein CASTSRRLPGGTGELFF.